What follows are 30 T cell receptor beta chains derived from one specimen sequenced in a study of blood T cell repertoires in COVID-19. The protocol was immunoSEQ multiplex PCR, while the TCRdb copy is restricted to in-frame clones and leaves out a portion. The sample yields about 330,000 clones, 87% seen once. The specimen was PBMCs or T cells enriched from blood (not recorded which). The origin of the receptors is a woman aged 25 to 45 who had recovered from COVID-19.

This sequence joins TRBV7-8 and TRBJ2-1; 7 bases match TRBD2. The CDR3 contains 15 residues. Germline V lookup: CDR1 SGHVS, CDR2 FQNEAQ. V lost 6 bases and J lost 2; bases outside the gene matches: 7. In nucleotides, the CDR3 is TGTGCCAGCAGGCCCGGGAGCGGGACCTACAATGAGCAGTTCTTC. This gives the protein CASRPGSGTYNEQFF.

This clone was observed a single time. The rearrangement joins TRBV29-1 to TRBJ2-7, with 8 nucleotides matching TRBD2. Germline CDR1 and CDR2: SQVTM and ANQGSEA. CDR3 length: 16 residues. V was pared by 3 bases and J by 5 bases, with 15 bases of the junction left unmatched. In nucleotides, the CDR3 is TGCAGCGTTGATGGGTTTCCCGGGGGGGGCCCCGACGAGCAGTACTTC. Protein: CSVDGFPGGGPDEQYF.

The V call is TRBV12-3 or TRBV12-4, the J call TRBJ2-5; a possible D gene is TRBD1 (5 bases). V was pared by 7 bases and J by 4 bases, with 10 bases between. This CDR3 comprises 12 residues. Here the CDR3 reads CASNRGGETQYF. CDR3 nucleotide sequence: TGTGCCAGCAATAGGGGCGGAGAGACCCAGTACTTC.

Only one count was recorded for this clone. CDR3 sequence reads: CASSEALLRSVDTIYF. The CDR3, as DNA: TGTGCCAGCAGTGAAGCGCTTCTCCGCTCAGTGGACACCATATATTTT. V and J are TRBV6-1 and TRBJ1-3; D ambiguous. The CDR3 is made up of 16 amino acids. Germline-derived CDR1 and CDR2 are MNHNS and SASEGT. Trimming shortened V by 0 bases and J by 8 bases, and 17 bases separated the two germline ends.

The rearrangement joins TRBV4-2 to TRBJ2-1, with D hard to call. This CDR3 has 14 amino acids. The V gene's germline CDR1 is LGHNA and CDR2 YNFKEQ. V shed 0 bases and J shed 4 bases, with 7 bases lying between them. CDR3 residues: CASSQEELYNEQFF. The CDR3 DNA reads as TGTGCCAGCAGCCAAGAGGAGCTTTACAATGAGCAGTTCTTC.

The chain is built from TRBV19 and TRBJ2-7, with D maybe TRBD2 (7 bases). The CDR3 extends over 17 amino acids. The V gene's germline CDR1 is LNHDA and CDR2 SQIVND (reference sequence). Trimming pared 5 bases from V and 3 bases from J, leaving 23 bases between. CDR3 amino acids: CASSPQVVAGAHYEQYF. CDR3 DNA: TGTGCCAGTAGTCCCCAGGTTGTGGCGGGGGCCCACTACGAGCAGTACTTC. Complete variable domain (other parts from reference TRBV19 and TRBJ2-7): DGGITQSPKYLFRKEGQNVTLSCEQNLNHDAMYWYRQDPGQGLRLIYYSQIVNDFQKGDIAEGYSVSREKKESFPLTVTSAQKNPTAFYLCASSPQVVAGAHYEQYFGPGTRLTVT.

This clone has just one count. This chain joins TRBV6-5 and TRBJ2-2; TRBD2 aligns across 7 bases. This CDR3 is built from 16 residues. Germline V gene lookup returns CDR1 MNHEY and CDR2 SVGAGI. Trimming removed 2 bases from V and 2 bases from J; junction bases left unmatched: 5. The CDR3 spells CASSYTSGGNTGELFF. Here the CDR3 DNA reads TGTGCCAGCAGTTACACATCGGGGGGAAACACCGGGGAGCTGTTTTTT.

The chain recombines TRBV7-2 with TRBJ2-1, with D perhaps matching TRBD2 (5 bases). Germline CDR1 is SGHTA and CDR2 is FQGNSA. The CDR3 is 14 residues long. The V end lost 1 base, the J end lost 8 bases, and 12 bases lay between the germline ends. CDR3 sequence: CASSLEYSAHEQFF. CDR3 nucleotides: TGTGCCAGCAGCTTAGAATATAGCGCCCATGAGCAGTTCTTC.

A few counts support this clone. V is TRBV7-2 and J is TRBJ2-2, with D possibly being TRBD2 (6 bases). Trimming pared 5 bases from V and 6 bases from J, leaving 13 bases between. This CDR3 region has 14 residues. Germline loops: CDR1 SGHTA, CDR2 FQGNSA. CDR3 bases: TGTGCCAGCAGCCCAGCCACGGGGGCCGGGGAGCTGTTTTTT. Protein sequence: CASSPATGAGELFF.

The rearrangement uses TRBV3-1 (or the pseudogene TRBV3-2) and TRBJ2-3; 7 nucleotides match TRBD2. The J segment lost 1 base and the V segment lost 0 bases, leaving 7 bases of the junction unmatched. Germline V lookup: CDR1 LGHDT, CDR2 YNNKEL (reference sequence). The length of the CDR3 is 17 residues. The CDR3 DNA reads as TGTGCCAGCAGCCAAGATCGCTACCGGGGGGGCACAGATACGCAGTATTTT. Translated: CASSQDRYRGGTDTQYF.

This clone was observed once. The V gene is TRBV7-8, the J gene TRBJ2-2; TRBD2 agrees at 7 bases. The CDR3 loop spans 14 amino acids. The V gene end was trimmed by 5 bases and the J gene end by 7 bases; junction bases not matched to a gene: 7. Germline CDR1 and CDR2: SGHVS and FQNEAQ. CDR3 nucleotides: TGTGCCAGCAGCCTTCGACTAGCCGTCGGGGAGCTGTTTTTT. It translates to CASSLRLAVGELFF.

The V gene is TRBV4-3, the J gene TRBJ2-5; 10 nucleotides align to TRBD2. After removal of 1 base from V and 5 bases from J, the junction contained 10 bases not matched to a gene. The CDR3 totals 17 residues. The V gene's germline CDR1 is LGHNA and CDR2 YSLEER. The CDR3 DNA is TGCGCCAGCAGCCAAGGCCCCGAAGCGGGGGGGCCGGAGACCCAGTACTTC. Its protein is CASSQGPEAGGPETQYF.

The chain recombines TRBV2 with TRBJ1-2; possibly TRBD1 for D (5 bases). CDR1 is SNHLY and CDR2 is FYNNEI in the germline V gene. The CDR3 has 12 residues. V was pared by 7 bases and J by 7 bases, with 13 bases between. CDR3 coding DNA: TGTGCCAGCAAGGGCCCCGGGGGTGGCTACACCTTC. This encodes CASKGPGGGYTF. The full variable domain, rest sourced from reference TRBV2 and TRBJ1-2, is EPEVTQTPSHQVTQMGQEVILRCVPISNHLYFYWYRQILGQKVEFLVSFYNNEISEKSEIFDDQFSVERPDGSNFTLKIRSTKLEDSAMYFCASKGPGGGYTFGSGTRLTVV.

The CDR3 DNA follows: TGTGCCAGCAGCCCCCGACAGGGGGTAGGAGAAAAACTGTTTTTT. Its translation: CASSPRQGVGEKLFF. The chain is built from TRBV5-4 and TRBJ1-4, with 9 nucleotides matching TRBD1. V was pared by 4 bases and J by 8 bases, with 9 bases of the junction left unmatched. The CDR3 is made up of 15 amino acids. Germline loops: CDR1 SGHNT, CDR2 YYREEE (reference sequence).

The CDR3 DNA is TGTGCCAGTAGTATTGACAGGGCGGGCAATCAGCCCCAGCATTTT. The encoded protein is CASSIDRAGNQPQHF. The rearrangement uses TRBV19 and TRBJ1-5; 7 positions agree with TRBD1. Germline values: CDR1 LNHDA, CDR2 SQIVND (reference sequence). V trimming: 3 bases; J trimming: 2 bases; junction bases outside the gene matches: 4. This CDR3 contains 15 residues.

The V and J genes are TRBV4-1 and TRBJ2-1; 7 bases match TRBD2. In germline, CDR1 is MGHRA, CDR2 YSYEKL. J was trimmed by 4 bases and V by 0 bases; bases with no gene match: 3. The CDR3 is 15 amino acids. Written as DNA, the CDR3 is TGCGCCAGCAGCCAAGATCCAGCGGGGTACAATGAGCAGTTCTTC. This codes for CASSQDPAGYNEQFF.

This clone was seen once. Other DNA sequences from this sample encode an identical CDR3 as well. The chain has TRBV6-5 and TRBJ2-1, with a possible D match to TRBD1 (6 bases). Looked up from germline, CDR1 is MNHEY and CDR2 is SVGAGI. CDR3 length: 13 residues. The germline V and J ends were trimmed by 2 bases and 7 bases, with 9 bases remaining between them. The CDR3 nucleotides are TGTGCCAGCAGTTACCCGAGGGGGAATGAGCAGTTCTTC. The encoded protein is CASSYPRGNEQFF.

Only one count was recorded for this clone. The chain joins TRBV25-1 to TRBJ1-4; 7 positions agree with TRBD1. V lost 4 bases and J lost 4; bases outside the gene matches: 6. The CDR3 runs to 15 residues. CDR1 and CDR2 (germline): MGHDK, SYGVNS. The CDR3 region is CASSVTGQYNEKLFF. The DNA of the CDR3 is TGTGCCAGCAGTGTGACGGGACAGTATAATGAAAAACTGTTTTTT.

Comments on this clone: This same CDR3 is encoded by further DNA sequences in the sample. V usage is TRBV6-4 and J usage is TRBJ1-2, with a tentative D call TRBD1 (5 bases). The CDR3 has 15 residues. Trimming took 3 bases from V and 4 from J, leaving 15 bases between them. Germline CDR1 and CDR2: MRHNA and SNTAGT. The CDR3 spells CASSDSGRDSYGYTF. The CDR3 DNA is TGTGCCAGCAGTGATTCGGGCAGGGATTCCTATGGCTACACCTTC.

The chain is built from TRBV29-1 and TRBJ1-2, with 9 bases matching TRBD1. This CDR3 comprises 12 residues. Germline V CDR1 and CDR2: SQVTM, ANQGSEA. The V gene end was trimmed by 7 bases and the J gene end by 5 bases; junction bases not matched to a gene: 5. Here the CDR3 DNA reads TGCAGCGCCGTGACAGGGGGATATGGCTACACCTTC. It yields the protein CSAVTGGYGYTF. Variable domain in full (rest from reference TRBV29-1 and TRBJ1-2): SAVISQKPSRDICQRGTSLTIQCQVDSQVTMMFWYRQQPGQSLTLIATANQGSEATYESGFVIDKFPISRPNLTFSTLTVSNMSPEDSSIYLCSAVTGGYGYTFGSGTRLTVV.

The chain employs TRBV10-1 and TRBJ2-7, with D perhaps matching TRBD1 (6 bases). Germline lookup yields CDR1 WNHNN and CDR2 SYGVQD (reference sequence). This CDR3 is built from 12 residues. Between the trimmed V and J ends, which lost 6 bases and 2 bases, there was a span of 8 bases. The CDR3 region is CASRDRPYEQYF. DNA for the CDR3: TGCGCCAGCAGGGACAGACCCTACGAGCAGTACTTC.

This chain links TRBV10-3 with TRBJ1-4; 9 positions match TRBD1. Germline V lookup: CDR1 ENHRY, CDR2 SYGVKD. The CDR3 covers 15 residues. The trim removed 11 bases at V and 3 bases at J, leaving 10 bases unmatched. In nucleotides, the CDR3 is TGTGCCGCTGGACAGGGGCTTTCCGCTAATGAAAAACTGTTTTTT. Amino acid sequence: CAAGQGLSANEKLFF.

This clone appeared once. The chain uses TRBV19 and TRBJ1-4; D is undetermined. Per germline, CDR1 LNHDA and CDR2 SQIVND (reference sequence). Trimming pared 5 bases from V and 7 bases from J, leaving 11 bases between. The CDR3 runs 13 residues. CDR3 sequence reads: CASSLRTAEKLFF. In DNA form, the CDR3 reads TGTGCCAGTAGTCTCCGGACTGCTGAAAAACTGTTTTTT.

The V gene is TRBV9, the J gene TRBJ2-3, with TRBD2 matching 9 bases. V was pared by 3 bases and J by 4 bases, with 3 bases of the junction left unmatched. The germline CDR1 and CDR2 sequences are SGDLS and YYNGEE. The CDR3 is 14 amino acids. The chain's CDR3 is CASSAVAGADTQYF. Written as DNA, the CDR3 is TGTGCCAGCAGCGCGGTAGCGGGGGCAGATACGCAGTATTTT.

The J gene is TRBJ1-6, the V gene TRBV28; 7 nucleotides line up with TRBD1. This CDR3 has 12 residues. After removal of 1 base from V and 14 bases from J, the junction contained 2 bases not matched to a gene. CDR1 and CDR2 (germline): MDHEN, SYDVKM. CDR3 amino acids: CASSLSGGALHF. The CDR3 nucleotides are TGTGCCAGCAGTTTATCAGGGGGTGCCCTCCACTTT.

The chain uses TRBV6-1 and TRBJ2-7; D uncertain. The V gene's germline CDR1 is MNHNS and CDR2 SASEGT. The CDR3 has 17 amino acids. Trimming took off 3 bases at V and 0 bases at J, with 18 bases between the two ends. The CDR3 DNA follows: TGTGCCAGCAGTGAGCTTCTAAGTGTCTTGAGCTCCTACGAGCAGTACTTC. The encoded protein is CASSELLSVLSSYEQYF.

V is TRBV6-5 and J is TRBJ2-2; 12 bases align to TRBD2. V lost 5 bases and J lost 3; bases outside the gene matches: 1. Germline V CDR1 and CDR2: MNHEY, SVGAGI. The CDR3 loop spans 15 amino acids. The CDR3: CASSLAGGDTGELFF. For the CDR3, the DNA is TGTGCCAGCAGTCTAGCGGGGGGGGACACCGGGGAGCTGTTTTTT.

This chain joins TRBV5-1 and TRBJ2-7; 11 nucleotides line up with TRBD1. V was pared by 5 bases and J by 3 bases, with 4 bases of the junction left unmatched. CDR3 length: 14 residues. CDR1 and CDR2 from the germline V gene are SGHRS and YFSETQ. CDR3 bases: TGCGCCAGCAGATCAGGGACAGGGGGCTACGAGCAGTACTTC. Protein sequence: CASRSGTGGYEQYF.

The CDR3 region is CASSQGSWGNQPQHF. The CDR3 region has the DNA TGCGCCAGCAGCCAGGGGAGTTGGGGCAATCAGCCCCAGCATTTT. V gene TRBV4-1 combines with J gene TRBJ1-5, with unresolved D. Deletions cut 3 bases from V and 2 bases from J, with 11 bases between. Germline V gene lookup returns CDR1 MGHRA and CDR2 YSYEKL. The CDR3 runs 15 residues.

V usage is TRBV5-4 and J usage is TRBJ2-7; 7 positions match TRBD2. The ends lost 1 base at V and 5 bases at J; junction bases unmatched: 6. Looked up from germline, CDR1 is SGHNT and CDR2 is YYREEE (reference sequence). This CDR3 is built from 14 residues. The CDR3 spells CASSLIGGSNEQYF. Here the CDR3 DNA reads TGTGCCAGCAGCTTGATCGGGGGGTCTAACGAGCAGTACTTC.